Listed below are T cell receptor beta chains from one sample, sequenced in a study of T-cell reconstitution after alpha-beta-depleted transplantation in children. TCRdb used MiXCR to reprocess the PCR reads, holding one entry per CDR3 protein. The data contain roughly 500,000 distinct CDR3 sequences, roughly 18% of them seen just once; the ten biggest clones take up 3% to 4%. This specimen was PBMCs from the stem cell graft donor, taken from the stem cell graft. The receptors were sampled from a human donor who donated a stem cell graft to a child with acute lymphoblastic leukemia. CDR3s include the opening cysteine and the closing phenylalanine or tryptophan. The D gene is left open where the match is weak. Some rows have no size entry. The others give once, few or many, or a class for an expanded clone.

J | V | size | D | CDR3 | DNA
TRBJ2-7 | TRBV18 | few | . | CASSPSQRLTSYEQYF | TGTGCCAGCTCACCAAGCCAGCGACTCACTTCCTACGAGCAGTACTTC
TRBJ1-1 | TRBV18 | . | . | CASSPNTMRLNTEAFF | TGTGCCAGCTCACCGAATACGATGCGGCTGAACACTGAAGCTTTCTTT
TRBJ2-1 | TRBV27 | . | . | CASSSRAGYYEQFF | TGTGCCAGCAGTTCCAGGGCAGGGTATTATGAGCAGTTCTTC
TRBJ2-2 | TRBV6-4 | . | . | CASSEDPGLRSQRLFF | TGTGCCAGCAGTGAAGATCCGGGACTCCGGTCTCAGAGGCTGTTTTTT
TRBJ2-4 | TRBV28 | . | . | CATHPFGGPNIQYF | TGTGCCACCCATCCCTTCGGAGGGCCAAACATTCAGTACTTC
TRBJ1-1 | TRBV29-1 | . | . | CSVETGGESTEAFF | TGCAGCGTTGAAACAGGAGGGGAGAGCACTGAAGCTTTCTTT
TRBJ2-7 | TRBV25-1 | . | . | CASSETGYSYEQYF | TGTGCCAGCAGTGAAACGGGATACTCCTACGAGCAGTACTTC
TRBJ2-7 | TRBV20-1 | few | . | CSANSAPYEQYF | TGCAGTGCTAACAGCGCGCCCTACGAGCAGTACTTC
TRBJ2-7 | TRBV9 | . | . | CASSGTLDPKYEQYF | TGTGCCAGCAGCGGAACCCTCGACCCAAAATACGAGCAGTACTTC
TRBJ2-1 | TRBV20-1 | many | . | CSARGKGGNEQFF | TGCAGTGCTAGGGGGAAGGGGGGGAATGAGCAGTTCTTC
TRBJ2-5 | TRBV10-3 | . | TRBD2 | CAISPRAGEGETQYF | TGTGCCATCAGTCCTCGAGCGGGAGAGGGAGAGACCCAGTACTTC
TRBJ2-7 | TRBV27 | . | TRBD2 | CASSLDPGGYEQYF | TGTGCCAGCAGTTTGGATCCGGGGGGCTACGAGCAGTACTTC
TRBJ1-4 | TRBV5-1 | . | . | CASSRFTGEKLFF | TGCGCCAGCAGCCGTTTCACAGGAGAAAAACTGTTTTTT
TRBJ2-1 | TRBV7-2 | few | . | CASSPGVTSYNEQFF | TGTGCCAGCAGCCCGGGGGTCACCTCCTACAATGAGCAGTTCTTC
TRBJ2-7 | TRBV12-3/TRBV12-4 | few | TRBD1 | CASSLSVTGGFYEQYF | TGTGCCAGCAGTTTATCGGTGACAGGGGGATTCTACGAGCAGTACTTC